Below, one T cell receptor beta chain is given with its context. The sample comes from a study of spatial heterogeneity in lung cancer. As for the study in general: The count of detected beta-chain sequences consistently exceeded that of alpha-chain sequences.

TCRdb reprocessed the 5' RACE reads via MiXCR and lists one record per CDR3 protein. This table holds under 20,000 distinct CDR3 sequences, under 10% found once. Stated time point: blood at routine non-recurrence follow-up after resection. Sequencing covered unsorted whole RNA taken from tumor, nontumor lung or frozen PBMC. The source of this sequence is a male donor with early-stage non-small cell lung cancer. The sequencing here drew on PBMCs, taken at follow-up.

CDR3 DNA sequence: TGTGCCAGCAGGGCGGGGTACGAGCAGTACTTC. Translated, it gives CASRAGYEQYF. The chain employs TRBV25-1 and TRBJ2-7; D might be TRBD2 (6 bases). The CDR3 totals 11 residues. V lost 6 bases, J lost 4 bases, and 7 bases lay in between. The germline V gene has CDR1 MGHDK and CDR2 SYGVNS.